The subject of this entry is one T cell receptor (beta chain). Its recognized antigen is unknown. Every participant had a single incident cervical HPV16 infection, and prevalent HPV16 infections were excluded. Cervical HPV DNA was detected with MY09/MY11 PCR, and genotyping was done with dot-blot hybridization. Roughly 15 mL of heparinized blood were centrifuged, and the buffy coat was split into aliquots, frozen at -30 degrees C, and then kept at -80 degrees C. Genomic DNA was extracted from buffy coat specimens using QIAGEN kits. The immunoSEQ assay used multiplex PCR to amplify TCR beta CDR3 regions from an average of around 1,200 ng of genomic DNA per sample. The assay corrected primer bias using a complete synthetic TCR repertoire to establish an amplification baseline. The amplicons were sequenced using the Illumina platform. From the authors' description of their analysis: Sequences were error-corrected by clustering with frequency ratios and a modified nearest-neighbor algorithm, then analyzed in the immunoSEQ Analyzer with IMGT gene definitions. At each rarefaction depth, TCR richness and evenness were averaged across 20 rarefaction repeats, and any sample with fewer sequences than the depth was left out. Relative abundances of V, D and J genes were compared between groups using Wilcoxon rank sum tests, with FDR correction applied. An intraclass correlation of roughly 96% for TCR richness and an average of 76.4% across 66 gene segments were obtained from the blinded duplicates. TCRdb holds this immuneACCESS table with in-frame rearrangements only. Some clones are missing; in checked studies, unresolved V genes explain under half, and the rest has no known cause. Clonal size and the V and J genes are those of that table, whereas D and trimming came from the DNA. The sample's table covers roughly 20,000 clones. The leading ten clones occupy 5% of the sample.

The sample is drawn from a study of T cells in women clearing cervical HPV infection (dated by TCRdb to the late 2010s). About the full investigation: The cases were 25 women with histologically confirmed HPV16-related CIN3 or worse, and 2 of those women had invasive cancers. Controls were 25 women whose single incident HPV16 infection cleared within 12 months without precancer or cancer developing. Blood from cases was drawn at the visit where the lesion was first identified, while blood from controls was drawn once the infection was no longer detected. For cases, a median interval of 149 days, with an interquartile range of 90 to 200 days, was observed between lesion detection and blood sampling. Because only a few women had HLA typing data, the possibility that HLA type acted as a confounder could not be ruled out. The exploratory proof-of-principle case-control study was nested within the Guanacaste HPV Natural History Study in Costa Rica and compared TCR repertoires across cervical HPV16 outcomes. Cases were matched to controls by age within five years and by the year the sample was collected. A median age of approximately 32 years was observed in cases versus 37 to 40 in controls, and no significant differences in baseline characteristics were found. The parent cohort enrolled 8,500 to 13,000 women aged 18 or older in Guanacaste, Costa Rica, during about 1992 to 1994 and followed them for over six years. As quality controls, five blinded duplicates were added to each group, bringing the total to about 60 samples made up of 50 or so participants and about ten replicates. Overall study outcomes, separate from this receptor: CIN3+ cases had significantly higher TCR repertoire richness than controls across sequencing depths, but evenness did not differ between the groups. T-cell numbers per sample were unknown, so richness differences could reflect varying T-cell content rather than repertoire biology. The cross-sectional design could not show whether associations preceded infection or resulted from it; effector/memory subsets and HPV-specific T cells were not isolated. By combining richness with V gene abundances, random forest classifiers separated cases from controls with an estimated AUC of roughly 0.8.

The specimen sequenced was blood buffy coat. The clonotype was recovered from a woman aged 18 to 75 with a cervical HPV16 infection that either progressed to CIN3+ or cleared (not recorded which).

The DNA read from the CDR3 is TGTGCCAGCAGCCTAGGGACAGGCTCCAACTATGGT. This translates into CASSLGTGSNYG. The complete CDR3 reads CASSLGTGSNYGQYF. This receptor chain uses TRBV7-6 and TRBJ2-4; 8 bases in the junction line up with TRBD1. The DNA ends 3 residues before the CDR3 does, and the rest of the CDR3 is filled in from the germline J gene. Its CDR3 holds 15 amino acids, cysteine through phenylalanine. The 36 bases shown cover part of the CDR3, and their frame starts at base 1. From the germline V gene, CDR1 is SGHVS and CDR2 is FNYEAQ.